The entry below describes one T cell receptor (beta chain). The length of the CDR3 is 14 residues. Germline values: CDR1 MNHNS, CDR2 SASEGT. The V gene end was trimmed by 1 base and the J gene end by 4 bases; junction bases not matched to a gene: 2. Clones were sequenced by immunoSEQ multiplex PCR, and TCRdb holds only the in-frame ones, with some missing. The top ten hold about 4.1% of the sample, which has about 180,000 clones, 70% to 90% seen once. This sample stems from a study of blood T cell repertoires in COVID-19. The origin of this receptor is a young woman with acute or convalescent COVID-19. The material sequenced was peripheral blood. This rearrangement joins TRBV6-1 to TRBJ2-7; 9 bases fit TRBD1. The CDR3 sequence: CASSEGQGGYEQYF. The CDR3 nucleotides read TGTGCCAGCAGTGAAGGACAGGGGGGTTACGAGCAGTACTTC.